A selection of T cell receptor beta chains follows, all from one sample in a study of cytomegalovirus exposure and HLA in healthy donors. TCRdb keeps only in-frame clones here, not all; method: immunoSEQ multiplex PCR. The sample yields about 160,000 clones, just under 75% seen once. Material: PBMCs. The receptor source for this set is a woman in her late teens or twenties in good health and CMV-seronegative. Each CDR3 is given with its conserved first and last residue. The order of the fields is D gene, V gene, clone size, J gene, CDR3 DNA, CDR3 protein. D genes are given only for firm matches. Only part of the rows carry a size: once, few, many, or a class if the clone is expanded.

d_call: TRBD1; v_call: TRBV7-3; clone_size: .; j_call: TRBJ1-6; cdr3_nt: TGTGCCAGCAGCTCAACAGGGGGTTATAATTCACCCCTCCACTTT; cdr3_aa: CASSSTGGYNSPLHF
d_call: .; v_call: TRBV28; clone_size: .; j_call: TRBJ1-5; cdr3_nt: TGTGCCAGCAGTTCGGGGGAACATCAGCCCCAGCATTTT; cdr3_aa: CASSSGEHQPQHF
d_call: TRBD1; v_call: TRBV6-6; clone_size: .; j_call: TRBJ2-5; cdr3_nt: TGTGCCAGCAGTACCCTCAGGGGGTTTCAAGAGACCCAGTACTTC; cdr3_aa: CASSTLRGFQETQYF
d_call: TRBD2; v_call: TRBV4-1; clone_size: .; j_call: TRBJ2-3; cdr3_nt: TGCGCCAGCAGCCAAGAATCATGGCGGGAGATCACAGATACGCAGTATTTT; cdr3_aa: CASSQESWREITDTQYF
d_call: .; v_call: TRBV11-2; clone_size: .; j_call: TRBJ2-3; cdr3_nt: TGTGCCAGCAGCTTAGGGCCGGGGGATACGCAGTATTTT; cdr3_aa: CASSLGPGDTQYF
d_call: .; v_call: TRBV5-1; clone_size: .; j_call: TRBJ1-1; cdr3_nt: TGCGCCAGCAGCTTGCAGGAGGGCTCTGAAGCTTTCTTT; cdr3_aa: CASSLQEGSEAFF
d_call: .; v_call: TRBV28; clone_size: .; j_call: TRBJ2-6; cdr3_nt: TGTGCCAGCAGTTTAGTCGGGGGTCGGCAGGCTGGGGCCAACGTCCTGACTTTC; cdr3_aa: CASSLVGGRQAGANVLTF
d_call: .; v_call: TRBV19; clone_size: .; j_call: TRBJ1-2; cdr3_nt: TGTGCCAGTAGTCTTACCCGGGACAACAATGGCTACACCTTC; cdr3_aa: CASSLTRDNNGYTF
d_call: TRBD1; v_call: TRBV18; clone_size: .; j_call: TRBJ2-7; cdr3_nt: TGTGCCAGCTCACCACCTTCCGACAGGGGGCATGAGCAGTACTTC; cdr3_aa: CASSPPSDRGHEQYF
d_call: TRBD1; v_call: TRBV4-1; clone_size: .; j_call: TRBJ1-5; cdr3_nt: TGCGCCAGCAGCCAAGATTGGAGGTGGAGGGGGCAGGGCAATCAGCCCCAGCATTTT; cdr3_aa: CASSQDWRWRGQGNQPQHF
d_call: TRBD2; v_call: TRBV4-3; clone_size: .; j_call: TRBJ2-3; cdr3_nt: TGCGCCAGCAGCCGGGGGACTAGCGGGGGAATTCAGGGAGATACGCAGTATTTT; cdr3_aa: CASSRGTSGGIQGDTQYF
d_call: TRBD1; v_call: TRBV7-9; clone_size: .; j_call: TRBJ1-5; cdr3_nt: TGTGCCAGCAGCCCCGTCGACAGGGGGTCGCCCCAGCATTTT; cdr3_aa: CASSPVDRGSPQHF
d_call: TRBD1; v_call: TRBV5-6; clone_size: few; j_call: TRBJ1-1; cdr3_nt: TGTGCCAGCAGGCCCCGGGTTACAGGGGCGGGAAGGAACACTGAAGCTTTCTTT; cdr3_aa: CASRPRVTGAGRNTEAFF
d_call: .; v_call: TRBV5-1; clone_size: once; j_call: TRBJ1-1; cdr3_nt: TGCGCCAGCAGCTTGACAGAAAACACTGAAGCTTTCTTT; cdr3_aa: CASSLTENTEAFF
d_call: .; v_call: TRBV5-4; clone_size: .; j_call: TRBJ2-2; cdr3_nt: TGTGCCAGCAGCTTCGGCGGGCAGAACACCGGGGAGCTGTTTTTT; cdr3_aa: CASSFGGQNTGELFF
d_call: .; v_call: TRBV7-2; clone_size: .; j_call: TRBJ2-7; cdr3_nt: TGTGCCAGCAGTTTTATGTCGGGACAAGCAACCTACGAGCAGTACTTC; cdr3_aa: CASSFMSGQATYEQYF
d_call: .; v_call: TRBV13; clone_size: .; j_call: TRBJ1-4; cdr3_nt: TGTGCCAGCAGCTCTACCCTACTAACGGAAAAACTGTTTTTT; cdr3_aa: CASSSTLLTEKLFF
d_call: .; v_call: TRBV5-4; clone_size: .; j_call: TRBJ1-6; cdr3_nt: TGTGCCAGCAGCTTAACCCCCGCTGGGACACATAATTCACCCCTCCACTTT; cdr3_aa: CASSLTPAGTHNSPLHF
d_call: TRBD2; v_call: TRBV6-6; clone_size: .; j_call: TRBJ2-1; cdr3_nt: TGTGCCAGCAGTTTCGGACTAGCCGGGCATGAGCAGTTCTTC; cdr3_aa: CASSFGLAGHEQFF
d_call: TRBD1; v_call: TRBV5-8; clone_size: .; j_call: TRBJ1-2; cdr3_nt: TGTGCCAGCAGCTTGCAAGGACAGGGGGCGCGTTATGGCTACACCTTC; cdr3_aa: CASSLQGQGARYGYTF
d_call: TRBD1; v_call: TRBV5-4; clone_size: .; j_call: TRBJ1-1; cdr3_nt: TGTGCCAGCAGCTTGGTCGGGGACAGGGTTGCTTTCTTT; cdr3_aa: CASSLVGDRVAFF
d_call: .; v_call: TRBV6-5; clone_size: few; j_call: TRBJ1-2; cdr3_nt: TGTGCCAGCAGTTACTCTGAGACTGATGGCTACACCTTC; cdr3_aa: CASSYSETDGYTF
d_call: .; v_call: TRBV7-2; clone_size: .; j_call: TRBJ2-1; cdr3_nt: TGTGCCAGCAGCTTTGGACAGTACAATGAGCAGTTCTTC; cdr3_aa: CASSFGQYNEQFF
d_call: TRBD1; v_call: TRBV7-2; clone_size: .; j_call: TRBJ1-1; cdr3_nt: TGTGCCAGCAGCTGGTCCGGGACAGGTAACACTGAAGCTTTCTTT; cdr3_aa: CASSWSGTGNTEAFF
d_call: .; v_call: TRBV18; clone_size: .; j_call: TRBJ1-1; cdr3_nt: TGTGCCAGCTCACCAAGTAGACCTGGGAGCACTGAAGCTTTCTTT; cdr3_aa: CASSPSRPGSTEAFF
d_call: TRBD1; v_call: TRBV5-1; clone_size: .; j_call: TRBJ2-7; cdr3_nt: TGCGCCAGCAAACCGGGACAGGGGGTCTTTGGATCCTACGAGCAGTACTTC; cdr3_aa: CASKPGQGVFGSYEQYF
d_call: .; v_call: TRBV2; clone_size: .; j_call: TRBJ2-2; cdr3_nt: TGTGCCAGCAGGCCGGGGTGGGTCGGGGAGCTGTTTTTT; cdr3_aa: CASRPGWVGELFF
d_call: .; v_call: TRBV18; clone_size: .; j_call: TRBJ1-5; cdr3_nt: TGTGCCAGCTCCCATGACAATAATCAGCCCCAGCATTTT; cdr3_aa: CASSHDNNQPQHF
d_call: TRBD1; v_call: TRBV5-5; clone_size: .; j_call: TRBJ1-6; cdr3_nt: TGTGCCAGCAACTTGGCCAGTTGGGGACAGGGGTATTCACCCCTCCACTTT; cdr3_aa: CASNLASWGQGYSPLHF
d_call: TRBD2; v_call: TRBV11-3; clone_size: .; j_call: TRBJ2-1; cdr3_nt: TGTGCCAGCAGCTTAGGGTGGCCGGGAGGGCCAGAGAATGAGCAGTTCTTC; cdr3_aa: CASSLGWPGGPENEQFF
d_call: TRBD2; v_call: TRBV5-1; clone_size: .; j_call: TRBJ2-1; cdr3_nt: TGCGCCAGCAGCTTAGCGGGAGAAGGCGATGAGCAGTTCTTC; cdr3_aa: CASSLAGEGDEQFF
d_call: TRBD1; v_call: TRBV28; clone_size: .; j_call: TRBJ2-2; cdr3_nt: TGTGCCAGCAATAGGGGACAGTCGAACACCGGGGAGCTGTTTTTT; cdr3_aa: CASNRGQSNTGELFF
d_call: TRBD2; v_call: TRBV5-1; clone_size: few; j_call: TRBJ2-2; cdr3_nt: TGCGCCAGCAGCTTGATCGTGCGGGGGGCCACCGGGGAGCTGTTTTTT; cdr3_aa: CASSLIVRGATGELFF
d_call: TRBD2; v_call: TRBV11-3; clone_size: .; j_call: TRBJ2-5; cdr3_nt: TGTGCCAGCAGCTGGGGACTAGCGGGACTCAATGCAGAGACCCAGTACTTC; cdr3_aa: CASSWGLAGLNAETQYF
d_call: .; v_call: TRBV6-6; clone_size: .; j_call: TRBJ2-1; cdr3_nt: TGTGCCAGCAGCCCACGGAGCTCCTACAATGAGCAGTTCTTC; cdr3_aa: CASSPRSSYNEQFF
d_call: .; v_call: TRBV5-5; clone_size: .; j_call: TRBJ1-1; cdr3_nt: TGTGCCAGCAGCTTGTATACGGGTTCGGGGACTGAAGCTTTCTTT; cdr3_aa: CASSLYTGSGTEAFF
d_call: .; v_call: TRBV28; clone_size: .; j_call: TRBJ1-5; cdr3_nt: TGTGCCAGCAGTTCACAGGGTTTGGATCAGCCCCAGCATTTT; cdr3_aa: CASSSQGLDQPQHF
d_call: TRBD2; v_call: TRBV6-5; clone_size: few; j_call: TRBJ2-1; cdr3_nt: TGTGCCAGCAGTTACTCGGGACTAGCCGGGCTGTATGAGCAGTTCTTC; cdr3_aa: CASSYSGLAGLYEQFF
d_call: TRBD1; v_call: TRBV28; clone_size: .; j_call: TRBJ1-5; cdr3_nt: TGTGCCACCATGGGAAACAGGGGGCGCAGGATTGGTCAGCCCCAGCATTTT; cdr3_aa: CATMGNRGRRIGQPQHF
d_call: TRBD2; v_call: TRBV11-2; clone_size: .; j_call: TRBJ2-1; cdr3_nt: TGTGCCAGCATGAGGACTAGCGCCCGAGAAGGGGACAATGAGCAGTTCTTC; cdr3_aa: CASMRTSAREGDNEQFF
d_call: .; v_call: TRBV4-3; clone_size: .; j_call: TRBJ1-2; cdr3_nt: TGCGCCAGCAGCCAACAACGCCTAAACTATGGCTACACCTTC; cdr3_aa: CASSQQRLNYGYTF
d_call: .; v_call: TRBV29-1; clone_size: .; j_call: TRBJ2-1; cdr3_nt: TGCAGCGGGCTAGGCGGGGCCGCCAATGAGCAGTTCTTC; cdr3_aa: CSGLGGAANEQFF
d_call: .; v_call: TRBV5-6; clone_size: .; j_call: TRBJ1-3; cdr3_nt: TGTGCCAGCAGCTTGGGGGCAGGGCATTCGACCGGAAACACCATATATTTT; cdr3_aa: CASSLGAGHSTGNTIYF
d_call: .; v_call: TRBV5-1; clone_size: .; j_call: TRBJ1-3; cdr3_nt: TGCGCCAGCAGCTTGGGCCCCCCAGTTGACATTTACTCTGGAAACACCATATATTTT; cdr3_aa: CASSLGPPVDIYSGNTIYF
d_call: TRBD2; v_call: TRBV7-2; clone_size: .; j_call: TRBJ2-1; cdr3_nt: TGTGCCAGCAGCCTCGGGACTAGCGTGTCGTACAATGAGCAGTTCTTC; cdr3_aa: CASSLGTSVSYNEQFF
d_call: TRBD2; v_call: TRBV6-5; clone_size: .; j_call: TRBJ2-5; cdr3_nt: TGTGCCAGCAGTTCACTAGCGGGGGGGCAGGAGACCCAGTACTTC; cdr3_aa: CASSSLAGGQETQYF
d_call: TRBD2; v_call: TRBV29-1; clone_size: .; j_call: TRBJ2-5; cdr3_nt: TGCAGCGTTGAAGCTCCGGGGGGAGGGGAGACCCAGTACTTC; cdr3_aa: CSVEAPGGGETQYF
d_call: .; v_call: TRBV7-9; clone_size: .; j_call: TRBJ1-4; cdr3_nt: TGTGCCAGCAGCAAGATCAGGAATGAAAAACTGTTTTTT; cdr3_aa: CASSKIRNEKLFF
d_call: .; v_call: TRBV5-1; clone_size: .; j_call: TRBJ2-1; cdr3_nt: TGCGCCAGCAGCTTATTACGGGTCCGGGATGAGCAGTTCTTC; cdr3_aa: CASSLLRVRDEQFF
d_call: TRBD2; v_call: TRBV4-2; clone_size: few; j_call: TRBJ2-7; cdr3_nt: TGTGCCAGCAGCCAAGAGCCAGCGGGGGACTCCTACGAGCAGTACTTC; cdr3_aa: CASSQEPAGDSYEQYF
d_call: .; v_call: TRBV7-2; clone_size: few; j_call: TRBJ2-3; cdr3_nt: TGTGCCAGCAGTCCAGAGGGCATCGGAGATACGCAGTATTTT; cdr3_aa: CASSPEGIGDTQYF
d_call: TRBD2; v_call: TRBV28; clone_size: .; j_call: TRBJ2-5; cdr3_nt: TGTGCCAGCAGTACCAAGACTAGCGGGGGCCAAGAGACCCAGTACTTC; cdr3_aa: CASSTKTSGGQETQYF
d_call: .; v_call: TRBV7-8; clone_size: once; j_call: TRBJ1-5; cdr3_nt: TGTGCCAGCAGCTTACAGGGGATCAATAGCAATCAGCCCCAGCATTTT; cdr3_aa: CASSLQGINSNQPQHF
d_call: TRBD1; v_call: TRBV10-3; clone_size: .; j_call: TRBJ2-6; cdr3_nt: TGTGCCATCACAGACAGGGCTGGGGCCAACGTCCTGACTTTC; cdr3_aa: CAITDRAGANVLTF
d_call: TRBD2; v_call: TRBV9; clone_size: .; j_call: TRBJ2-2; cdr3_nt: TGTGCCAGCAGCGTCGCTAGCGGGAGGTTGACCGGGGAGCTGTTTTTT; cdr3_aa: CASSVASGRLTGELFF
d_call: .; v_call: TRBV19; clone_size: .; j_call: TRBJ2-1; cdr3_nt: TGTGCCAGTAGCCGGGACTATGAGCAGTTCTTC; cdr3_aa: CASSRDYEQFF
d_call: TRBD2; v_call: TRBV4-3; clone_size: .; j_call: TRBJ2-1; cdr3_nt: TGCGCCAGCAGCCAAGATTCGGGGGGAACCTACAATGAGCAGTTCTTC; cdr3_aa: CASSQDSGGTYNEQFF
d_call: TRBD2; v_call: TRBV6-5; clone_size: .; j_call: TRBJ2-5; cdr3_nt: TGTGCCAGCAGAAGGACTAGCGGCCCCGGGGAGACCCAGTACTTC; cdr3_aa: CASRRTSGPGETQYF
d_call: .; v_call: TRBV9; clone_size: .; j_call: TRBJ1-5; cdr3_nt: TGTGCCAGCAGCGTAGCAGGGGGCAATCAGCCCCAGCATTTT; cdr3_aa: CASSVAGGNQPQHF